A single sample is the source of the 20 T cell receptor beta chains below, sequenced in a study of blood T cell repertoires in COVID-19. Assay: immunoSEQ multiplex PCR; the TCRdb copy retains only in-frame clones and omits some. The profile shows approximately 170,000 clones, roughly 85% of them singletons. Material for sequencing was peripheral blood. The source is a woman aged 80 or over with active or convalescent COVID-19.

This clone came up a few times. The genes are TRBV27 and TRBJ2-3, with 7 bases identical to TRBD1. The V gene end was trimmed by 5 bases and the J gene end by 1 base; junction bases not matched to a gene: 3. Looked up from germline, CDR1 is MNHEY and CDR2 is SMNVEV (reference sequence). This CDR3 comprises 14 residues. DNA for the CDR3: TGTGCCAGCAGTCCCGGGACAGGCACAGATACGCAGTATTTT. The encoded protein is CASSPGTGTDTQYF.

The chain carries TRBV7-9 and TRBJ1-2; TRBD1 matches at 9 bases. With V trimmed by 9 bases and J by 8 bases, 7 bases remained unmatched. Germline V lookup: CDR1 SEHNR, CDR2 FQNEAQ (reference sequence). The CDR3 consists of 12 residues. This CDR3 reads CASGVGTGGYTF. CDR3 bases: TGTGCCAGTGGGGTGGGGACAGGGGGCTACACCTTC. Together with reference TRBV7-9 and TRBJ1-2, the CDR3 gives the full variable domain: DTGVSQNPRHKITKRGQNVTFRCDPISEHNRLYWYRQTLGQGPEFLTYFQNEAQLEKSRLLSDRFSAERPKGSFSTLEIQRTEQGDSAMYLCASGVGTGGYTFGSGTRLTVV.

The CDR3 DNA sequence: TGCGCCAGCAGCCTCGCTGCGAATTCCTACAATGAGCAGTTCTTC. It specifies CASSLAANSYNEQFF. The chain joins TRBV5-1 to TRBJ2-1; D call uncertain. Looked up from germline, CDR1 is SGHRS and CDR2 is YFSETQ. The ends were cut back, 4 bases at V and 1 base at J, with 12 bases in the middle. The CDR3 loop spans 15 amino acids. The full variable domain, its missing parts supplied by reference TRBV5-1 and TRBJ2-1, is KAGVTQTPRYLIKTRGQQVTLSCSPISGHRSVSWYQQTPGQGLQFLFEYFSETQRNKGNFPGRFSGRQFSNSRSEMNVSTLELGDSALYLCASSLAANSYNEQFFGPGTRLTVL.

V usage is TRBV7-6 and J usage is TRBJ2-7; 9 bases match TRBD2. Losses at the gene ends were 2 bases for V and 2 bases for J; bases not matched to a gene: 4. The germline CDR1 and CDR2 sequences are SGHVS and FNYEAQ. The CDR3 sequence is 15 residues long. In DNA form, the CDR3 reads TGTGCCAGCAGCTTAACTAGCGGGTCCACCTACGAGCAGTACTTC. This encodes CASSLTSGSTYEQYF.

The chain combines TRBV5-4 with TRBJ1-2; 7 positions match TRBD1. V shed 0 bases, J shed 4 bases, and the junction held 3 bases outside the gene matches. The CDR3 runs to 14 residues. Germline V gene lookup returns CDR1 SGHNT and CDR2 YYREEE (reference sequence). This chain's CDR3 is CASSLEAGGYGYTF. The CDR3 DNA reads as TGTGCCAGCAGCTTGGAGGCAGGGGGCTATGGCTACACCTTC.

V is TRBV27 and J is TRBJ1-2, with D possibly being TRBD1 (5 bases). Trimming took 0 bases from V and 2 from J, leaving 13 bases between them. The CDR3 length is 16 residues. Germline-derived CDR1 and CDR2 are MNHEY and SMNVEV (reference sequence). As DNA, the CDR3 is TGTGCCAGCAGTTTATCTCCCCCGGCAGGGAACTATGGCTACACCTTC. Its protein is CASSLSPPAGNYGYTF.

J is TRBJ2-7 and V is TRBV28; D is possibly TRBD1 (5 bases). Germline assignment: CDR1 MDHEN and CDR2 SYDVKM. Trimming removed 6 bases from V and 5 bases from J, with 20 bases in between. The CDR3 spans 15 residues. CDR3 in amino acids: CASSQGEITQHEQYF. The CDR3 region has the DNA TGTGCCAGCAGCCAGGGTGAGATAACCCAGCACGAGCAGTACTTC. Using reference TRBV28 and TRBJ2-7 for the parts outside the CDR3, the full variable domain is DVKVTQSSRYLVKRTGEKVFLECVQDMDHENMFWYRQDPGLGLRLIYFSYDVKMKEKGDIPEGYSVSREKKERFSLILESASTNQTSMYLCASSQGEITQHEQYFGPGTRLTVT.

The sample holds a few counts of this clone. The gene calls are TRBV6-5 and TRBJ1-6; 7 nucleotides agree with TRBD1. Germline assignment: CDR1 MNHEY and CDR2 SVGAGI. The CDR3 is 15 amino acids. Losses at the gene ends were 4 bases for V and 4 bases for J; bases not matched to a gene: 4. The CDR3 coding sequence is TGTGCCAGCAGTTGGGACAGACGATATAATTCACCCCTCCACTTT. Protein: CASSWDRRYNSPLHF.

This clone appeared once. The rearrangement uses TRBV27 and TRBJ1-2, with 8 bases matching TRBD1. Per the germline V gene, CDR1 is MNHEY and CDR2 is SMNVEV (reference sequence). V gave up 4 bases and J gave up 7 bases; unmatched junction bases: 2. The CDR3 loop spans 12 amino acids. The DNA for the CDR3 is TGTGCCAGCAGTTCCGGACAGGGTGGCTACACCTTC. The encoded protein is CASSSGQGGYTF.

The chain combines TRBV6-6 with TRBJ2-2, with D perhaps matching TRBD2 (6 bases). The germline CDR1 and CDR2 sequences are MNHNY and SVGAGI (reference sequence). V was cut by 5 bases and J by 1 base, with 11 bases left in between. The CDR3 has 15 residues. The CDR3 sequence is CASSIAVRNTGELFF. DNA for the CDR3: TGTGCCAGCAGTATAGCGGTCCGGAACACCGGGGAGCTGTTTTTT.

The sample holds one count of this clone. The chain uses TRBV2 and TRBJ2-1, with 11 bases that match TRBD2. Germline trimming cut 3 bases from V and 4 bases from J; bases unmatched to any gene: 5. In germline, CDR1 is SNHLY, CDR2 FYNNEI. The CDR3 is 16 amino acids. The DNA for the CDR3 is TGTGCCAGCAGTGAGTCTTGGACTAGCGGGTACAATGAGCAGTTCTTC. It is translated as CASSESWTSGYNEQFF.

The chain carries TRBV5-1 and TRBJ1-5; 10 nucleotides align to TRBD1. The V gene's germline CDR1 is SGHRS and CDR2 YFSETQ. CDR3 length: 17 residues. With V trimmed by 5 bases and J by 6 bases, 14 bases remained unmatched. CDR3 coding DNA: TGCGCCAGCAGTACCGGGACAGGGGCCCCAGGGAGTCAGCCCCAGCATTTT. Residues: CASSTGTGAPGSQPQHF.

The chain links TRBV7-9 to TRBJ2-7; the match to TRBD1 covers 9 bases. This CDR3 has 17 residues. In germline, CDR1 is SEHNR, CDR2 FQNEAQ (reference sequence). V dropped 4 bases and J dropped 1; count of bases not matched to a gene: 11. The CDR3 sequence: CASSSAGTGGYSYEQYF. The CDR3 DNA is TGTGCCAGCAGCTCCGCCGGTACAGGGGGCTATTCCTACGAGCAGTACTTC.

The CDR3 loop is CASSPQGQGYTEAFF. In nucleotides, the CDR3 is TGTGCCAGCAGCCCACAGGGACAGGGGTACACTGAAGCTTTCTTT. The J gene is TRBJ1-1, the V gene TRBV28; 10 bases map to TRBD1. CDR1 is MDHEN, CDR2 SYDVKM, per germline. Trimming at V came to 6 bases and at J to 3 bases, leaving 7 bases not matched to a gene. CDR3 length: 15 amino acids.

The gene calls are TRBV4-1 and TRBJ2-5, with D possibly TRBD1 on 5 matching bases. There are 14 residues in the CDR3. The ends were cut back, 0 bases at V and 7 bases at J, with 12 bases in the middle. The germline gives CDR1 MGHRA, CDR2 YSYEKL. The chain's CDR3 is CASSQDSGMGTQYF. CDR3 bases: TGCGCCAGCAGCCAAGATTCAGGGATGGGGACCCAGTACTTC.

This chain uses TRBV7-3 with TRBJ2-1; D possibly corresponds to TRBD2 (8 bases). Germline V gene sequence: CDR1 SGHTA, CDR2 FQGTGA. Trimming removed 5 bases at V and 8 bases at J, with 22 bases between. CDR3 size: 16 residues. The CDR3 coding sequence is TGTGCCAGCAGCATCGTGTCGGGAGGGGGCGGTTATGAGCAGTTCTTC. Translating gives CASSIVSGGGGYEQFF.

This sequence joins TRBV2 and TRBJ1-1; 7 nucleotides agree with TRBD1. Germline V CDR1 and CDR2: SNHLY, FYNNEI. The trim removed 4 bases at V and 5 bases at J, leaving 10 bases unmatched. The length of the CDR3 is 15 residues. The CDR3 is CASSVNRGGGTEAFF. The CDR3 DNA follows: TGTGCCAGCAGTGTAAACAGGGGAGGAGGAACTGAAGCTTTCTTT. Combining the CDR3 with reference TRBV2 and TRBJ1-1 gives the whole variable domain EPEVTQTPSHQVTQMGQEVILRCVPISNHLYFYWYRQILGQKVEFLVSFYNNEISEKSEIFDDQFSVERPDGSNFTLKIRSTKLEDSAMYFCASSVNRGGGTEAFFGQGTRLTVV.

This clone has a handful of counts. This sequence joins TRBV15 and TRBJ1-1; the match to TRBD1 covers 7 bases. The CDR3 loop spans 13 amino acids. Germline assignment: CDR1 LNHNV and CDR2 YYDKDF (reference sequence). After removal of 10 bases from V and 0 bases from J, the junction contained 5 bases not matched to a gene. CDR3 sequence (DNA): TGTGCCATATCCAGGGGGGTGAACACTGAAGCTTTCTTT. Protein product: CAISRGVNTEAFF.

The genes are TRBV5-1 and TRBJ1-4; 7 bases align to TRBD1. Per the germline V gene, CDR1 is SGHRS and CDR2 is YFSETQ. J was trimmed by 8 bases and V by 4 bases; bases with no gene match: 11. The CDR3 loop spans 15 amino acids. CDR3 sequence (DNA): TGCGCCAGCAGCCAGCCGGGACAGAATTTGGAAAAACTGTTTTTT. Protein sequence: CASSQPGQNLEKLFF.

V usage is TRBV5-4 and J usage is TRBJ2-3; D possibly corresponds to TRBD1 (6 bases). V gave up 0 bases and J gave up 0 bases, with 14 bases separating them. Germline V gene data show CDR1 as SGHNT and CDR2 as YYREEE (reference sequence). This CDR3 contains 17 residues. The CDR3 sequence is CASSLVGQGLSTDTQYF. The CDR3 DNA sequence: TGTGCCAGCAGCTTGGTGGGACAAGGACTTAGCACAGATACGCAGTATTTT.